This entry lists 8 T cell receptor beta chains sequenced from one sample in a study of immune evolution from preneoplasia to lung adenocarcinoma. TCRdb's table, derived via immunoSEQ multiplex PCR, lists solely in-frame clones and lacks some. Of thousands of clones in the sample, 45% to 50% were seen once. The sample consisted of FFPE normal lung tissue adjacent to the tumor. The origin of the receptors is a person aged 45-60 years with lung adenocarcinoma.

The chain uses TRBV11-2 and TRBJ2-1; 9 positions match TRBD2. The CDR3 sequence is 14 residues long. Germline CDR1 and CDR2: SGHAT and FQNNGV. After removal of 6 bases from V and 6 bases from J, the junction contained 6 bases not matched to a gene. This CDR3 is CASSSFSGGNEQFF. The CDR3 DNA reads TGTGCCAGCAGTTCTTTTAGCGGGGGCAATGAGCAGTTCTTC.

The sample holds a few counts of this clone. The chain carries TRBV28 and TRBJ1-5; D remains ambiguous. Trimming left V 4 bases short and J 3 bases short, with 7 bases between. CDR3 size: 13 residues. Germline V gene sequence: CDR1 MDHEN, CDR2 SYDVKM. The DNA for the CDR3 is TGTGCCAGCAGTTACAGCGTCAATCAGCCCCAGCATTTT. Amino acid sequence: CASSYSVNQPQHF.

The chain recombines TRBV4-1 with TRBJ1-3; D unresolved. V was shortened by 3 bases and J by 8 bases, with 5 bases between the two germline ends. CDR1 and CDR2 (germline): MGHRA, YSYEKL. This CDR3 has 11 residues. For the CDR3, the DNA is TGCGCCAGCAGCCATAGGGACACCATATATTTT. This codes for CASSHRDTIYF.

The rearrangement links TRBV25-1 to TRBJ2-4, with D unclear. The germline V gene encodes CDR1 MGHDK and CDR2 SYGVNS. The CDR3 contains 11 residues. Trimming took off 6 bases at V and 3 bases at J, with 3 bases between the two ends. The CDR3 nucleotides read TGTGCCAGCAGCAACAAAAACATTCAGTACTTC. It translates to CASSNKNIQYF.

The chain joins TRBV6-1 to TRBJ1-1; D unresolved. V shed 3 bases and J shed 1 base, with 9 bases lying between them. The CDR3 has 14 amino acids. The germline V gene encodes CDR1 MNHNS and CDR2 SASEGT. The CDR3 bases are TGTGCCAGCAGTGATCGACCTTCGAACACTGAAGCTTTCTTT. It is translated as CASSDRPSNTEAFF.

The chain uses TRBV5-1 and TRBJ2-1; tentative D call: TRBD1 (6 bases). The CDR3 spans 13 residues. Trimming cost V 4 bases and J 10 bases, with 15 bases left between them. Per germline, CDR1 SGHRS and CDR2 YFSETQ. This CDR3 reads CASSPDTGYEQFF. CDR3 coding DNA: TGCGCCAGCAGCCCGGATACAGGGTACGAGCAGTTCTTC.

This clone was picked up a small number of times. The chain is built from TRBV29-1 and TRBJ2-7, with D possibly TRBD2 on 6 matching bases. Germline-derived CDR1 and CDR2 are SQVTM and ANQGSEA. V was pared by 5 bases and J by 6 bases, with 14 bases between. The CDR3 consists of 12 residues. The chain's CDR3 is CSVWGGVSEQYF. The CDR3 nucleotides are TGCAGCGTTTGGGGAGGAGTCAGCGAGCAGTACTTC.

The chain combines TRBV7-9 with TRBJ2-1, with TRBD2 as a possible D gene (5 bases). From germline, CDR1 is SEHNR and CDR2 FQNEAQ (reference sequence). There are 13 residues in the CDR3. The V end lost 3 bases, the J end lost 5 bases, and 8 bases lay between the germline ends. The CDR3 protein is CASSLLANNEQFF. The CDR3 DNA follows: TGTGCCAGCAGCTTGCTAGCCAACAATGAGCAGTTCTTC.